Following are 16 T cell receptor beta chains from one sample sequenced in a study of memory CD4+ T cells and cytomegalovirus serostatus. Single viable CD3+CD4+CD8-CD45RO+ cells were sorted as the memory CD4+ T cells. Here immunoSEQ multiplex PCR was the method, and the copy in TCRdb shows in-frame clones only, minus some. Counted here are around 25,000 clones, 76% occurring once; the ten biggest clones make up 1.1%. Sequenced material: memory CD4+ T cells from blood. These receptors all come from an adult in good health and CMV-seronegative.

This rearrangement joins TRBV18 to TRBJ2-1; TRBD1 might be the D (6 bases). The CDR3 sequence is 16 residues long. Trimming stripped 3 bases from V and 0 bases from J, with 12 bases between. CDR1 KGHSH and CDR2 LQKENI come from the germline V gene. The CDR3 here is CASSPRTAASYNEQFF. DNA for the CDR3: TGTGCCAGCTCACCCCGGACAGCAGCCTCCTACAATGAGCAGTTCTTC.

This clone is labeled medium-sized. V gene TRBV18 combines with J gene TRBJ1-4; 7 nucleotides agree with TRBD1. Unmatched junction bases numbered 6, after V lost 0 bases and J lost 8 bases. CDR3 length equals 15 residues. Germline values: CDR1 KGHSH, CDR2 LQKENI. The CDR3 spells CASSPPGQRTEKLFF. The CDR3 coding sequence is TGTGCCAGCTCACCACCGGGACAGAGGACGGAAAAACTGTTTTTT. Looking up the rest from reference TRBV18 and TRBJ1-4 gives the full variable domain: NAGVMQNPRHLVRRRGQEARLRCSPMKGHSHVYWYRQLPEEGLKFMVYLQKENIIDESGMPKERFSAEFPKEGPSILRIQQVVRGDSAAYFCASSPPGQRTEKLFFGSGTQLSVL.

The CDR3: CASSLNTGGGQPQHF. The CDR3 DNA reads TGTGCCAGCAGCTTGAATACAGGGGGCGGGCAGCCCCAGCATTTT. The V and J genes are TRBV5-6 and TRBJ1-5; TRBD1 agrees at 9 bases. After removal of 1 base from V and 7 bases from J, the junction contained 6 bases not matched to a gene. The CDR3 consists of 15 residues. Germline V CDR1 and CDR2: SGHDT, YYEEEE.

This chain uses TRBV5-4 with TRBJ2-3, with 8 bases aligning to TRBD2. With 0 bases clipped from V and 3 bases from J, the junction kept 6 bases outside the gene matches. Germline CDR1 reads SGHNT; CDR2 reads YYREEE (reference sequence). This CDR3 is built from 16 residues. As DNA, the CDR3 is TGTGCCAGCAGCTTGGCGGCGGGGGGAGTTACAGATACGCAGTATTTT. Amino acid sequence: CASSLAAGGVTDTQYF.

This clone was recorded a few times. For the CDR3, the DNA is TGCGCCAGCAGCTTGATGGCGCTAGCGGCCTCCTACGAGCAGTACTTC. Its translation is CASSLMALAASYEQYF. This chain uses TRBV5-1 with TRBJ2-7, with 7 bases lining up with TRBD2. This CDR3 contains 16 residues. Germline loops: CDR1 SGHRS, CDR2 YFSETQ. The ends lost 1 base at V and 0 bases at J; junction bases unmatched: 7.

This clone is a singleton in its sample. In DNA form, the CDR3 reads TGTGCCAGCTCACTTCGAGCGGGGGGACAAGAGACCCAGTACTTC. Its translation: CASSLRAGGQETQYF. The chain uses TRBV18 and TRBJ2-5, with 9 positions matching TRBD2. CDR3 length equals 15 residues. Germline V gene data show CDR1 as KGHSH and CDR2 as LQKENI. V dropped 4 bases and J dropped 2; count of bases not matched to a gene: 5. Full variable domain (outside the CDR3, taken from reference TRBV18 and TRBJ2-5): NAGVMQNPRHLVRRRGQEARLRCSPMKGHSHVYWYRQLPEEGLKFMVYLQKENIIDESGMPKERFSAEFPKEGPSILRIQQVVRGDSAAYFCASSLRAGGQETQYFGPGTRLLVL.

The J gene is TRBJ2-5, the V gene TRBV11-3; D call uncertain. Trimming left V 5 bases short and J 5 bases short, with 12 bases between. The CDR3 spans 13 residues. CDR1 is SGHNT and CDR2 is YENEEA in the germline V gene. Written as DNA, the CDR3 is TGTGCCAGCAGCCAACAAATCGGGGAGACCCAGTACTTC. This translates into CASSQQIGETQYF.

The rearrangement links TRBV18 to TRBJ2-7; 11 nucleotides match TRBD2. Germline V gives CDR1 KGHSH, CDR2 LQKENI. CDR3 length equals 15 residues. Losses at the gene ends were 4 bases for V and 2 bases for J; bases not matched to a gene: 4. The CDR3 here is CASSRGTSGTYEQYF. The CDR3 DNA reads TGTGCCAGCTCACGAGGGACTAGCGGAACCTACGAGCAGTACTTC.

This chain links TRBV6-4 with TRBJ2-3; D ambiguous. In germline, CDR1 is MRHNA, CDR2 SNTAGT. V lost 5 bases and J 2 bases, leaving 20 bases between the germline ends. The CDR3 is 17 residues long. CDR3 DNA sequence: TGTGCCAGCAGTCCCGACCCAGGTAGACCCCCCACAGATACGCAGTATTTT. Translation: CASSPDPGRPPTDTQYF.

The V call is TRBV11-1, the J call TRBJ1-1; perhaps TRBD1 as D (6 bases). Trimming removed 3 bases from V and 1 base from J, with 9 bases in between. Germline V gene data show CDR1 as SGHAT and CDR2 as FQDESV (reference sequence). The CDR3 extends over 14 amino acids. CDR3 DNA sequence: TGTGCCAGCAGCTTGGGGGGCTCGAACACTGAAGCTTTCTTT. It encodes CASSLGGSNTEAFF.

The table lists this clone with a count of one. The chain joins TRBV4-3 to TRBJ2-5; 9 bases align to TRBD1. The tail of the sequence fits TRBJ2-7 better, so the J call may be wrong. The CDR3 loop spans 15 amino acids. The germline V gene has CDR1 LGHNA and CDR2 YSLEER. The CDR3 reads CASSQGPGQGYEQYF. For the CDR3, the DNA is TGCGCCAGCAGCCAAGGCCCGGGACAGGGCTACGAGCAGTACTTC.

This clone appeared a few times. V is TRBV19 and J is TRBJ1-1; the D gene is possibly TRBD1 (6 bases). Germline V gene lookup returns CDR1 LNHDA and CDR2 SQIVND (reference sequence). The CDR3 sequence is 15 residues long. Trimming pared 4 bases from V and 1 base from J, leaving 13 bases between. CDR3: CASSKSQGTNTEAFF. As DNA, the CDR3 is TGTGCCAGTAGTAAATCTCAGGGGACGAACACTGAAGCTTTCTTT.

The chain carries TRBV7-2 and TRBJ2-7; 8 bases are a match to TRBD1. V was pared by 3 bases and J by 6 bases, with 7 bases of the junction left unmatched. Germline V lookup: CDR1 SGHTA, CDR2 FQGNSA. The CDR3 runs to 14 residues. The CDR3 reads CASSFTGQGSEQYF. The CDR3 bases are TGTGCCAGCAGCTTCACCGGACAGGGATCCGAGCAGTACTTC.

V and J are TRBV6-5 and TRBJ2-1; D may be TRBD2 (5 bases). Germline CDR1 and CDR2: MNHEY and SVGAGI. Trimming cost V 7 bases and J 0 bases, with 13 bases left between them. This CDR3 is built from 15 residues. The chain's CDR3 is CASTVFEGSYNEQFF. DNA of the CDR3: TGTGCCAGCACGGTTTTCGAGGGCTCCTACAATGAGCAGTTCTTC.

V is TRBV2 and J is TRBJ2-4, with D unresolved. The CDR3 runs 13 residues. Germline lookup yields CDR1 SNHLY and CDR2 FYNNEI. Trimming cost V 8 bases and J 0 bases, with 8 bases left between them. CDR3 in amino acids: CASGGVAKNIQYF. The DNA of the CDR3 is TGTGCCAGCGGTGGGGTAGCCAAAAACATTCAGTACTTC. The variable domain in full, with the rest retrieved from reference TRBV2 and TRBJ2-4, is EPEVTQTPSHQVTQMGQEVILRCVPISNHLYFYWYRQILGQKVEFLVSFYNNEISEKSEIFDDQFSVERPDGSNFTLKIRSTKLEDSAMYFCASGGVAKNIQYFGAGTRLSVL.

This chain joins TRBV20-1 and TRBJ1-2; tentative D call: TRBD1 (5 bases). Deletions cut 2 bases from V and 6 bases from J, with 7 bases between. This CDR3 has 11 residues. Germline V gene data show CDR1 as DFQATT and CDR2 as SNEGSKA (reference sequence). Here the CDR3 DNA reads TGCAGTGCTAGATCGACAGATGGCTACACCTTC. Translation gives CSARSTDGYTF.